The present T cell receptor beta chain was sequenced within a study of low-dose radiotherapy and immunotherapy resistance in tumors. Study-level information: Patients took aspirin (300 mg orally, daily) for four cycles beginning at cycle 1 day 1.

J was trimmed by 0 bases and V by 4 bases; bases with no gene match: 1. Looked up from germline, CDR1 is PRHDT and CDR2 is FYEKMQ (reference sequence). The CDR3 has 14 amino acids. Time point noted: before trial treatment. First-strand cDNA used TRAV- and TRBV-specific primers, covering alpha and beta chains. For amplifying TCRs, the PCR ran for around 20 cycles with Phusion, which was used together with a constant-region primer and the adapter on the V primers. Each CDR3 protein is one row after TCRdb ran MiXCR on the reads. The sample includes about 64,000 distinct CDR3 sequences, about 26% of them seen just once.

Sequencing was performed on PBMCs, taken before treatment. The receptor was isolated from a male donor with rectosigmoid adenocarcinoma. The gene calls are TRBV13 and TRBJ2-3; 7 bases align to TRBD1. The CDR3: CASSWDSSTDTQYF. The CDR3, as DNA: TGTGCCAGCAGCTGGGACAGCAGCACAGATACGCAGTATTTT.